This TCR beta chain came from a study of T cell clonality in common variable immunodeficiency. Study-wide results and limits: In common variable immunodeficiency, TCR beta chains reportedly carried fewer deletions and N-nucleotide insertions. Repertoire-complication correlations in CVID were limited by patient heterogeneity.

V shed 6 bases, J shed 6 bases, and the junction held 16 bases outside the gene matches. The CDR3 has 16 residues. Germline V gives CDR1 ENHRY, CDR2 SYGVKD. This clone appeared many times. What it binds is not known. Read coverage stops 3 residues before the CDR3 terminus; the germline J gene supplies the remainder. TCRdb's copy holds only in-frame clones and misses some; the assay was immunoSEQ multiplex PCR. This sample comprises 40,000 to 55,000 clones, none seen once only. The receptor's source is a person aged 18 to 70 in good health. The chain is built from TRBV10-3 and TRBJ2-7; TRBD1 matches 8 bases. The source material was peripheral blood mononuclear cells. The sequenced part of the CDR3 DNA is TGTGCCATCAGCCCGATGTTCGGACAGGGAGGATCCGAG. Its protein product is CAISPMFGQGGSE. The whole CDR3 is CAISPMFGQGGSEQYF.